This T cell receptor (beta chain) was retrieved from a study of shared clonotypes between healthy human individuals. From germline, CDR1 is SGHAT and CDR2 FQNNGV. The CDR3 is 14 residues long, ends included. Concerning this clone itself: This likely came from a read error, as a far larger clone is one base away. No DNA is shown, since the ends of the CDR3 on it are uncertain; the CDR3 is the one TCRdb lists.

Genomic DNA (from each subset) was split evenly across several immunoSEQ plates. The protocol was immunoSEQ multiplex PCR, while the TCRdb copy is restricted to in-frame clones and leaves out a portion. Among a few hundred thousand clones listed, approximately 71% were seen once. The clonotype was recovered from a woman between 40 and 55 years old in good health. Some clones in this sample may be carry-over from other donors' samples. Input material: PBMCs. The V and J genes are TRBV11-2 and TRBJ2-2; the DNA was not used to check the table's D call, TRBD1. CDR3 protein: CASSFGRGTGELLF.